One and the same sample provided the 19 T cell receptor beta chains below, sequenced in a study of blood T cell repertoires in COVID-19. The assay was immunoSEQ multiplex PCR, and TCRdb's table has in-frame clones only and misses some. The data show 200,000 to 250,000 clones, 70% to 90% seen once. Sequenced material: peripheral blood. The receptors come from a human donor in a cohort sampled during active COVID-19.

The gene calls are TRBV7-9 and TRBJ2-1, with 9 bases aligning to TRBD2. Germline V gives CDR1 SEHNR, CDR2 FQNEAQ (reference sequence). This CDR3 has 15 amino acids. Trimming took 2 bases from V and 14 from J; bases not matched to a gene: 13. The CDR3: CASSLTRASGDGEFF. In nucleotides, the CDR3 is TGTGCCAGCAGCTTAACCCGGGCTAGCGGGGACGGGGAGTTCTTC. Using reference TRBV7-9 and TRBJ2-1 for the parts outside the CDR3, the full variable domain is DTGVSQNPRHKITKRGQNVTFRCDPISEHNRLYWYRQTLGQGPEFLTYFQNEAQLEKSRLLSDRFSAERPKGSFSTLEIQRTEQGDSAMYLCASSLTRASGDGEFFGPGTRLTVL.

V gene TRBV19 combines with J gene TRBJ2-1; 8 bases agree with TRBD1. The V segment lost 7 bases and the J segment 3 bases; nucleotides outside the gene matches: 2. This CDR3 is 13 amino acids long. Germline CDR1 is LNHDA and CDR2 is SQIVND (reference sequence). The chain's CDR3 is CASIGQGYNEQFF. CDR3 nucleotide sequence: TGTGCCAGTATCGGACAGGGCTACAATGAGCAGTTCTTC.

The chain has TRBV7-9 and TRBJ2-5; D is possibly TRBD1 (6 bases). The CDR3 length is 14 residues. Germline V gene lookup returns CDR1 SEHNR and CDR2 FQNEAQ (reference sequence). With 5 bases removed from V and 0 bases from J, the gap between germline ends came to 10 bases. As DNA, the CDR3 is TGTGCCAGCAGCACCTGGACAGACCAAGAGACCCAGTACTTC. This gives the protein CASSTWTDQETQYF.

The V call is TRBV5-5, the J call TRBJ1-5; D possibly corresponds to TRBD1 (5 bases). Germline lookup yields CDR1 SGHKS and CDR2 YYEKEE (reference sequence). V was cut by 2 bases and J by 7 bases, with 10 bases left in between. The CDR3 is 13 residues long. Here the CDR3 reads CASSFGGEQPQHF. The CDR3 DNA sequence: TGTGCCAGCAGCTTCGGGGGGGAGCAGCCCCAGCATTTT.

The chain links TRBV24-1 to TRBJ1-3, with 7 bases aligning to TRBD1. This CDR3 spans 15 amino acids. J lost 2 bases, V lost 3 bases, and 3 bases had no gene match. Germline V gene lookup returns CDR1 KGHDR and CDR2 SFDVKD. The CDR3 loop reads CATSDPGTAGNTIYF. DNA of the CDR3: TGTGCCACCAGTGATCCCGGGACAGCTGGAAACACCATATATTTT.

The CDR3 bases are TGTGCCAGCAGTTCCCCCGGGACAGGGGATGAAAAACTGTTTTTT. It codes for CASSSPGTGDEKLFF. The rearrangement uses TRBV28 and TRBJ1-4, with TRBD1 identical over 10 bases. The CDR3 contains 15 residues. The V segment lost 4 bases and the J segment 6 bases; nucleotides outside the gene matches: 5. CDR1 is MDHEN, CDR2 SYDVKM, per germline.

The chain links TRBV9 to TRBJ2-2, with 7 bases matching TRBD1. The CDR3 has 16 residues. From germline, CDR1 is SGDLS and CDR2 YYNGEE. The V gene end was trimmed by 3 bases and the J gene end by 3 bases; junction bases not matched to a gene: 8. CDR3 nucleotide sequence: TGTGCCAGCAGCGCCCAGACAGGGCTGTACACCGGGGAGCTGTTTTTT. It specifies CASSAQTGLYTGELFF.

There are a few counts of this clone. This chain uses TRBV6-2 or TRBV6-3 with TRBJ1-2; D is unclear. V was clipped by 4 bases and J by 2 bases, with 8 bases between them. CDR1 and CDR2 from the germline V gene are MNHEY and SVGEGT. The CDR3 runs 13 residues. The CDR3 is CASSFTTNYGYTF. The CDR3 DNA sequence: TGTGCCAGCAGTTTCACAACCAACTATGGCTACACCTTC.

V is TRBV14 and J is TRBJ1-3; TRBD1 might be the D (6 bases). CDR1 is SGHDN and CDR2 is FVKESK in the germline V gene. The CDR3 loop spans 15 amino acids. V shed 4 bases and J shed 0 bases, with 10 bases lying between them. The chain's CDR3 is CASSPRQVSGNTIYF. The CDR3 bases are TGTGCCAGCAGCCCGCGACAGGTCTCTGGAAACACCATATATTTT.

This chain uses TRBV6-5 with TRBJ2-1; D unclear. Trimming left V 2 bases short and J 8 bases short, with 13 bases between. CDR3 length: 14 residues. Germline CDR1 and CDR2: MNHEY and SVGAGI. DNA for the CDR3: TGTGCCAGCAGTTACACACCCTCAGGCGATGAGCAGTTCTTC. It is translated as CASSYTPSGDEQFF.

The chain has TRBV28 and TRBJ1-5, with 8 positions matching TRBD1. V shed 4 bases and J 0 bases; nucleotides not matched to a gene: 8. The CDR3 sequence is 17 residues long. Germline-derived CDR1 and CDR2 are MDHEN and SYDVKM. The CDR3 sequence is CASSSADRVYSNQPQHF. In DNA form, the CDR3 reads TGTGCCAGCAGTTCCGCGGACAGGGTTTATAGCAATCAGCCCCAGCATTTT.

V and J are TRBV6-2 or TRBV6-3 and TRBJ2-7; 9 bases are a match to TRBD2. J gave up 4 bases and V 6 bases, and 4 bases lay outside the gene matches. There are 13 residues in the CDR3. CDR1 is MNHEY, CDR2 SVGEGT, per germline. Written as DNA, the CDR3 is TGTGCCAGCAGCCGCGGGGGGGCTTACGAGCAGTACTTC. It codes for CASSRGGAYEQYF.

The chain recombines TRBV19 with TRBJ2-7; 10 bases are shared with TRBD2. The V gene end was trimmed by 4 bases and the J gene end by 5 bases; junction bases not matched to a gene: 5. Germline V gives CDR1 LNHDA, CDR2 SQIVND (reference sequence). The CDR3 has 14 amino acids. In nucleotides, the CDR3 is TGTGCCAGTAGTAGCACCAGCGGGGGGGACGAGCAGTACTTC. It translates to CASSSTSGGDEQYF.

The chain joins TRBV7-2 to TRBJ2-3; 8 bases map to TRBD2. The CDR3 loop spans 19 amino acids. Trimming cost V 1 base and J 6 bases; bases outside gene matches: 18. CDR1 is SGHTA, CDR2 FQGNSA, per germline. The CDR3 nucleotides are TGTGCCAGCAGCTTAGGGCAGCCCGGGAGGGTATGGGGTTCGGATACGCAGTATTTT. Translated, it gives CASSLGQPGRVWGSDTQYF.

This clone was counted a single time. The CDR3 loop reads CATSDLQGLVAETGEQFF. The DNA of the CDR3 is TGTGCCACCAGTGATTTGCAAGGGTTGGTAGCGGAGACTGGTGAGCAGTTCTTC. The chain links TRBV24-1 to TRBJ2-1; D may be TRBD2 (6 bases). V lost 0 bases and J lost 9, with 23 bases in between. Germline loops: CDR1 KGHDR, CDR2 SFDVKD. This CDR3 comprises 18 residues.

The rearrangement links TRBV7-9 to TRBJ1-6; unclear D gene. Per germline, CDR1 SEHNR and CDR2 FQNEAQ (reference sequence). The V and J ends lost 1 base and 9 bases respectively, with 7 bases between them. This CDR3 comprises 13 residues. The CDR3 nucleotides read TGTGCCAGCAGCTTAGAAAGGAGTTCACCCCTCCACTTT. It encodes CASSLERSSPLHF.

The V and J genes are TRBV5-1 and TRBJ2-2, with D uncertain. This CDR3 has 14 amino acids. V lost 0 bases, J lost 1 base, and 4 bases lay in between. CDR1 is SGHRS and CDR2 is YFSETQ in the germline V gene. CDR3: CASSLERNTGELFF. The CDR3 DNA follows: TGCGCCAGCAGCTTGGAGAGGAACACCGGGGAGCTGTTTTTT.

The J gene is TRBJ1-4, the V gene TRBV4-1; D uncertain. The CDR3 covers 15 residues. Looked up from germline, CDR1 is MGHRA and CDR2 is YSYEKL. The V end lost 1 base, the J end lost 8 bases, and 14 bases lay between the germline ends. CDR3 DNA sequence: TGCGCCAGCAGCCAAGGACGGTCTCCGAGGGAAAAACTGTTTTTT. This translates into CASSQGRSPREKLFF.

The J gene is TRBJ2-3, the V gene TRBV9, with no clear D. Trimming took 2 bases from V and 0 from J, leaving 10 bases between them. The CDR3 contains 15 residues. Germline V gene data show CDR1 as SGDLS and CDR2 as YYNGEE. The CDR3 DNA reads as TGTGCCAGCAGCGTTTGGCGGAGTAGCACAGATACGCAGTATTTT. Translation: CASSVWRSSTDTQYF.